A single sample gave rise to the 6 T cell receptor beta chains below, sequenced in a study of blood T cell repertoires in COVID-19 (dated by TCRdb to about 2020). Libraries were prepared through the immunoSEQ multiplex PCR assay. This is the immuneACCESS table as TCRdb keeps it, with only in-frame sequences that have V and J called. A part of the clones is gone; compared with another copy, unresolved V genes explain less than half, and the rest is unexplained. The sample has 200,000 to 250,000 clones on record, approximately 90% of them singletons. The top ten hold 10% to 15% of the sample. Sample: peripheral blood. The receptors were gathered from a woman between 18 and 29 years old who had recovered from COVID-19.

The chain uses TRBV18 and TRBJ1-4; no reliable D call. The CDR3 spans 16 residues. The germline V gene encodes CDR1 KGHSH and CDR2 LQKENI. The V and J ends lost 1 base and 6 bases respectively, with 15 bases between them. CDR3 sequence: CASSPRVIVTDEKLFF. The DNA for the CDR3 is TGTGCCAGCTCACCACGAGTAATAGTTACAGATGAAAAACTGTTTTTT.

J is TRBJ1-1 and V is TRBV2; perhaps TRBD1 as D (6 bases). Germline V gene sequence: CDR1 SNHLY, CDR2 FYNNEI. V dropped 6 bases and J dropped 8 bases, with 13 bases sitting between them. CDR3 length equals 12 residues. The DNA of the CDR3 is TGTGCCAGCAGAACCGACAGGTTGGAAGCTTTCTTT. Its protein product is CASRTDRLEAFF.

The V call is TRBV30, the J call TRBJ1-5, with D possibly TRBD1 on 5 matching bases. Germline values: CDR1 GTSNPN, CDR2 SVGIG (reference sequence). This CDR3 is built from 14 residues. V lost 1 base, J lost 6 bases, and 13 bases lay in between. The CDR3 reads CAWSGGGRGQPQHF. CDR3 coding DNA: TGTGCCTGGAGTGGCGGGGGTCGGGGTCAGCCCCAGCATTTT.

V is TRBV5-1 and J is TRBJ2-2, with D possibly being TRBD2 (6 bases). The CDR3 spans 14 residues. Germline V CDR1 and CDR2: SGHRS, YFSETQ. Trimming left V 4 bases short and J 11 bases short, with 18 bases between. The CDR3 bases are TGCGCCAGCAGCCACGCGGGACCGAGAGGAGAGCTGTTTTTT. Translating gives CASSHAGPRGELFF.

This clone was counted a few times. CDR3 residues: CAKKSGRGETQYF. As DNA, the CDR3 is TGTGCCAAAAAATCGGGTCGGGGGGAGACCCAGTACTTC. The chain uses TRBV2 and TRBJ2-5; weak D call: TRBD2 (6 bases). The CDR3 spans 13 residues. Trimming shortened V by 10 bases and J by 5 bases, and 17 bases separated the two germline ends. Germline lookup yields CDR1 SNHLY and CDR2 FYNNEI. The variable domain in full, completed from reference TRBV2 and TRBJ2-5, reads EPEVTQTPSHQVTQMGQEVILRCVPISNHLYFYWYRQILGQKVEFLVSFYNNEISEKSEIFDDQFSVERPDGSNFTLKIRSTKLEDSAMYFCAKKSGRGETQYFGPGTRLLVL.

The rearrangement joins TRBV7-6 to TRBJ2-1; D call uncertain. The CDR3 is made up of 14 amino acids. Deletions cut 3 bases from V and 9 bases from J, with 15 bases between. CDR1 and CDR2 (germline): SGHVS, FNYEAQ. The CDR3 sequence: CASSFIPVSAEQFF. CDR3 sequence (DNA): TGTGCCAGCAGCTTTATCCCAGTCAGCGCTGAGCAGTTCTTC.